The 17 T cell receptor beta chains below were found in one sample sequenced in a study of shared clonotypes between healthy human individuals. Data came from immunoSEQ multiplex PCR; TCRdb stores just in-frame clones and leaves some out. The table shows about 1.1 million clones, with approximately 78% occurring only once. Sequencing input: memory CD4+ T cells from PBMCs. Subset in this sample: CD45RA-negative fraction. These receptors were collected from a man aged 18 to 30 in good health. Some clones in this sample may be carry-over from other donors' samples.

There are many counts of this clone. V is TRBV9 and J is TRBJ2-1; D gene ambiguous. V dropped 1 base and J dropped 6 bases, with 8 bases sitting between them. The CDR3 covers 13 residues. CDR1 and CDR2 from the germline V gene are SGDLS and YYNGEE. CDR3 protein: CASSVSVANEQFF. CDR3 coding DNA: TGTGCCAGCAGCGTAAGTGTAGCCAATGAGCAGTTCTTC.

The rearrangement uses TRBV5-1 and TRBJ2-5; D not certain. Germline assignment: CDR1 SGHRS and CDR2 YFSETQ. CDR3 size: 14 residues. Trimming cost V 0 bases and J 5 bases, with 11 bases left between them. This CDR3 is CASSLDGVRETQYF. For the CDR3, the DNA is TGCGCCAGCAGCTTGGATGGGGTCAGGGAGACCCAGTACTTC.

The CDR3 nucleotides are TGTGCCAGCAGGTTGGGCATAGCCTACAATGAGCAGTTCTTC. Translating it yields CASRLGIAYNEQFF. The chain is built from TRBV6-5 and TRBJ2-1; D is unclear. This CDR3 has 14 amino acids. Germline CDR1 and CDR2: MNHEY and SVGAGI. Trimming pared 6 bases from V and 2 bases from J, leaving 11 bases between.

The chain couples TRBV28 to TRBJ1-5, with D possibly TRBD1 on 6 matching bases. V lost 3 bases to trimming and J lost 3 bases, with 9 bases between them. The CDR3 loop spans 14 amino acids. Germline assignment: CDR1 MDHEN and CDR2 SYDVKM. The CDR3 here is CASSLWGANQPQHF. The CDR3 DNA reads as TGTGCCAGCAGTTTGTGGGGGGCCAATCAGCCCCAGCATTTT.

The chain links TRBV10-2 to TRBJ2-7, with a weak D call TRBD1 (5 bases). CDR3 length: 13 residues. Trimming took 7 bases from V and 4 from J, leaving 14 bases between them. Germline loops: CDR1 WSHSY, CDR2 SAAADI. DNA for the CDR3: TGCGCCAGCAAGGCCAGGGTGGGGTACGAGCAGTACTTC. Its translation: CASKARVGYEQYF.

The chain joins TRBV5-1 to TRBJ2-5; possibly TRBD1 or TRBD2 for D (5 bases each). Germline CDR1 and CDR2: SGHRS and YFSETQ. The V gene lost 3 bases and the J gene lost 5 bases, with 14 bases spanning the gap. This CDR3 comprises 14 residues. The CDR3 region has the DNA TGCGCCAGCAGCTCCCCCGACAGAGGGGAGACCCAGTACTTC. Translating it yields CASSSPDRGETQYF.

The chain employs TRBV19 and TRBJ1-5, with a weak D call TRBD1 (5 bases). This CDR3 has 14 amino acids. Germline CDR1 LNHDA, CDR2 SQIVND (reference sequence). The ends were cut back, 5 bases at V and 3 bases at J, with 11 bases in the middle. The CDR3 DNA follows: TGTGCCAGTAGTGGGGGATCCCTCAATCAGCCCCAGCATTTT. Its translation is CASSGGSLNQPQHF. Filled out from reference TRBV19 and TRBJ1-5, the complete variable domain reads DGGITQSPKYLFRKEGQNVTLSCEQNLNHDAMYWYRQDPGQGLRLIYYSQIVNDFQKGDIAEGYSVSREKKESFPLTVTSAQKNPTAFYLCASSGGSLNQPQHFGDGTRLSIL.

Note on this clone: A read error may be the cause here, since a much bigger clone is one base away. CDR3 residues: CASSLGDTQYF. The CDR3 DNA is TGTGCCAGCAGCTTAGGGGATACGCAGTATTTT. The V and J genes are TRBV2 and TRBJ2-3; no clear D gene. Trimming removed 6 bases at V and 6 bases at J, with 7 bases between. In germline, CDR1 is SNHLY, CDR2 FYNNEI. The CDR3 totals 11 residues.

This CDR3 is CASSSLESQESYEQYF. CDR3 DNA: TGTGCCAGCAGCAGCCTAGAGTCACAGGAGTCCTACGAGCAGTACTTC. The chain recombines TRBV7-3 with TRBJ2-7, with a possible D match to TRBD1 (5 bases). The CDR3 is 16 residues long. The germline V gene has CDR1 SGHTA and CDR2 FQGTGA. V lost 5 bases and J lost 1, with 18 bases in between.

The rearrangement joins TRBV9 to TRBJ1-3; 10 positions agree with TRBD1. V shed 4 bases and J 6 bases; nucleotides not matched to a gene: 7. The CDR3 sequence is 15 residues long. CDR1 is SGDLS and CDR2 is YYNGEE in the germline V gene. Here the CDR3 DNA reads TGTGCCAGCAGCTCCCGGACAGGGGGGGTAAACACCATATATTTT. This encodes CASSSRTGGVNTIYF.

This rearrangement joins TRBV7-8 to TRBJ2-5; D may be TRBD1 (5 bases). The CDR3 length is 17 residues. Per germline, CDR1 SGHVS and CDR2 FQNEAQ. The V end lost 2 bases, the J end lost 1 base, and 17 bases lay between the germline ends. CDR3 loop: CASSLRGARTTQETQYF. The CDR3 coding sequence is TGTGCCAGCAGCTTAAGGGGCGCCCGGACAACCCAAGAGACCCAGTACTTC.

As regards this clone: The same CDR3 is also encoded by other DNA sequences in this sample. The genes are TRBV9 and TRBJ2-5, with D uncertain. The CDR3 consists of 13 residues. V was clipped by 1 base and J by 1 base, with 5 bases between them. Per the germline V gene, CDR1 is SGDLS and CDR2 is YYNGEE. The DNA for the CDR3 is TGTGCCAGCAGCGTAAGAGCCCAAGAGACCCAGTACTTC. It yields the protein CASSVRAQETQYF.

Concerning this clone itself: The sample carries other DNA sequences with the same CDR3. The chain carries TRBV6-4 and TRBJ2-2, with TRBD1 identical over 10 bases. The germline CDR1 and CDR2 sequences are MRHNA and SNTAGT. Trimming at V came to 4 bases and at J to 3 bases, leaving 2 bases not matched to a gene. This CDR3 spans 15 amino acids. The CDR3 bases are TGTGCCAGCAGTGTCGGGACAGGGGACACCGGGGAGCTGTTTTTT. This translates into CASSVGTGDTGELFF.

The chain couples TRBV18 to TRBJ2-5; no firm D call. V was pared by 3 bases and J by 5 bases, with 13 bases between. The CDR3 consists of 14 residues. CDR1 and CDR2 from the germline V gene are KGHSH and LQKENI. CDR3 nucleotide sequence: TGTGCCAGCTCACCGACCGGGCCCAGGGAGACCCAGTACTTC. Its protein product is CASSPTGPRETQYF.

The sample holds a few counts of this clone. As DNA, the CDR3 is TGTGCCAGTAGTCAACGGCGAGGGACCCAGTACTTC. Protein: CASSQRRGTQYF. The rearrangement joins TRBV19 to TRBJ2-5, with D uncertain. Germline CDR1 is LNHDA and CDR2 is SQIVND (reference sequence). Trimming cost V 5 bases and J 7 bases, with 11 bases left between them. The CDR3 extends over 12 amino acids.

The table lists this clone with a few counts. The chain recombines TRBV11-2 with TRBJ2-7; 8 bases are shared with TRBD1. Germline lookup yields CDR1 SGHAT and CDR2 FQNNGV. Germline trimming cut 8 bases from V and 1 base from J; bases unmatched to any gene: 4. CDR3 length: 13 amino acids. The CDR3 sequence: CASARTGSYEQYF. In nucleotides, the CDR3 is TGTGCCAGCGCTAGGACAGGGTCCTACGAGCAGTACTTC.

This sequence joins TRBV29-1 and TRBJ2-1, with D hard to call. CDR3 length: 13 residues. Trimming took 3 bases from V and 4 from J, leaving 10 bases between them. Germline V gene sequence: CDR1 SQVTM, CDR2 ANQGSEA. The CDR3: CSVEAQTYNEQFF. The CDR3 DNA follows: TGCAGCGTTGAGGCGCAAACTTACAATGAGCAGTTCTTC.